A single T cell receptor (beta chain) is shown here with its context. The protocol was immunoSEQ multiplex PCR, while the TCRdb copy is restricted to in-frame clones and leaves out a portion. The sample consists of about 210,000 clones, 86% of them appearing once. These data originate in a study of blood T cell repertoires in COVID-19. The wider study: Nucleic acid was either cDNA or gDNA, and it came from T cells, B-cell-depleted T cells, or PBMCs.

V was cut by 0 bases and J by 4 bases, with 14 bases left in between. Germline-derived CDR1 and CDR2 are SGHRS and YFSETQ. The CDR3 runs 16 residues. The sequenced sample was peripheral blood. The J gene is TRBJ2-1, the V gene TRBV5-1; a weak D match, TRBD1 (6 bases). The TCR comes from a woman aged 70-85 years with acute or convalescent COVID-19. This chain's CDR3 is CASSLGRTAIYNEQFF. The CDR3 bases are TGCGCCAGCAGCTTGGGACGGACAGCCATATACAATGAGCAGTTCTTC.